These T cell receptor beta chains were read from a single sample in a study of CD8 T cells in ankylosing spondylitis. TCRdb recomputed calls from the 5' RACE reads with MiXCR, one row per CDR3 protein. Of some 840,000 distinct CDR3 sequences listed, over 9.5% are singletons. What was sequenced was blood, either unsorted or a sorted T cell fraction (not recorded which). The receptors here all came from a male donor with ankylosing spondylitis. Each CDR3 is given with its conserved first and last residue. Fields, in order: J gene, clone size, D gene, V gene, CDR3 DNA, CDR3 protein. D genes are given only for firm matches. Where a row states a size, it is once, few, many or the class of an expanded clone; other rows omit it.

j_gene: TRBJ2-1; abundance: few; d_gene: TRBD2; v_gene: TRBV7-3; CDR3nt: TGTGCCAGCAGCCCCAGACTAGCGGCCTACAATGAGCAGTTCTTC; CDR3aa: CASSPRLAAYNEQFF
j_gene: TRBJ2-2; abundance: few; d_gene: .; v_gene: TRBV9; CDR3nt: TGTGCCAGCAGCGTGGCGGGGAAGGACGGGGAGCTGTTTTTT; CDR3aa: CASSVAGKDGELFF
j_gene: TRBJ1-1; abundance: few; d_gene: .; v_gene: TRBV3-1; CDR3nt: TGTGCCAGCAGCAACCGGGGACCGGACACTGAAGCTTTCTTT; CDR3aa: CASSNRGPDTEAFF
j_gene: TRBJ2-6; abundance: .; d_gene: .; v_gene: TRBV4-2; CDR3nt: TGTGCCAGCAGCCAAGATCGAGACGCTGGGGCCAACGTCCTGACTTTC; CDR3aa: CASSQDRDAGANVLTF
j_gene: TRBJ1-2; abundance: .; d_gene: .; v_gene: TRBV6-1; CDR3nt: TGTGTCGCGGGGATCTATGACTACACCTTC; CDR3aa: CVAGIYDYTF
j_gene: TRBJ2-6; abundance: few; d_gene: .; v_gene: TRBV20-1; CDR3nt: TGCAGTGCTAGAAGAGGTCCTGGGGCCAACGTCCTGACTTTC; CDR3aa: CSARRGPGANVLTF
j_gene: TRBJ1-6; abundance: .; d_gene: TRBD1; v_gene: TRBV12-3/TRBV12-4; CDR3nt: TGTGCCAGCAGTTCTCGCGGGACAGCGTTGGGGGGATCACCCCTCCACTTT; CDR3aa: CASSSRGTALGGSPLHF
j_gene: TRBJ1-2; abundance: .; d_gene: TRBD1; v_gene: TRBV20-1; CDR3nt: TGCAGTGCGGGAGGACAGGCTGGCTATGGCTACACCTTC; CDR3aa: CSAGGQAGYGYTF
j_gene: TRBJ2-3; abundance: many; d_gene: .; v_gene: TRBV5-1; CDR3nt: TGCGCCAGCAGGGAAGGCGGGGGCCTTAGCACAGATACGCAGTATTTT; CDR3aa: CASREGGGLSTDTQYF
j_gene: TRBJ2-7; abundance: many; d_gene: TRBD1; v_gene: TRBV29-1; CDR3nt: TGCAGCGTTGAAGATCGGACAGGGAGCTACGAGCAGTACTTC; CDR3aa: CSVEDRTGSYEQYF
j_gene: TRBJ2-5; abundance: .; d_gene: .; v_gene: TRBV9; CDR3nt: TGTGCCAGCAGCGTCCGGCAGGGCGGGGAGACCCAGTACTTC; CDR3aa: CASSVRQGGETQYF
j_gene: TRBJ1-2; abundance: few; d_gene: .; v_gene: TRBV7-9; CDR3nt: TGTGCCAGCAGCTTAGCAGCGGTTTACGGCAACTATGGCTACACCTTC; CDR3aa: CASSLAAVYGNYGYTF
j_gene: TRBJ2-1; abundance: .; d_gene: .; v_gene: TRBV5-1; CDR3nt: TGCGCCAGCAGCTCCCCTGAGGCCGTCGTGGGTGAGCAGTTCTTC; CDR3aa: CASSSPEAVVGEQFF
j_gene: TRBJ2-5; abundance: .; d_gene: .; v_gene: TRBV5-1; CDR3nt: TGCGCCAGCAGCTGGGGCGGGGGCCGGCAAGAGACCCAGTACTTC; CDR3aa: CASSWGGGRQETQYF